This is a list of T cell receptor beta chains from one sample in a study of cytomegalovirus exposure and HLA in healthy donors. Sequenced by immunoSEQ multiplex PCR; TCRdb stores in-frame clones only, minus some. The sample has about 150,000 clones, around four fifths seen once; the top ten hold roughly 7.8%. Material for sequencing was PBMCs. These receptors all come from a woman between 45 and 60 years old in good health and CMV-seropositive. CDR3s include the opening cysteine and the closing phenylalanine or tryptophan. Fields, in order: V gene, clone size, D gene, J gene, CDR3 protein, CDR3 DNA. A D gene is named only where the DNA matches it firmly. Clone size is stated in some rows and not others, as once, few, many or a class when expanded.

v_gene: TRBV25-1; abundance: .; d_gene: TRBD1; j_gene: TRBJ1-2; CDR3aa: CASSESGGQGGGYTF; CDR3nt: TGTGCCAGCAGTGAATCGGGGGGACAGGGGGGTGGCTACACCTTC
v_gene: TRBV4-3; abundance: few; d_gene: .; j_gene: TRBJ2-7; CDR3aa: CASSQDDFRQASYEQYF; CDR3nt: TGCGCCAGCAGCCAAGATGATTTTAGGCAGGCTTCCTACGAGCAGTACTTC
v_gene: TRBV6-1; abundance: .; d_gene: .; j_gene: TRBJ1-2; CDR3aa: CASSLTSNYGYTF; CDR3nt: TGTGCCAGCAGTTTAACAAGTAACTATGGCTACACCTTC
v_gene: TRBV5-1; abundance: .; d_gene: .; j_gene: TRBJ1-1; CDR3aa: CASSLLSGPPNTEAFF; CDR3nt: TGCGCCAGCAGCTTGTTGTCAGGGCCACCGAACACTGAAGCTTTCTTT
v_gene: TRBV7-9; abundance: .; d_gene: TRBD2; j_gene: TRBJ2-6; CDR3aa: CASSWGAGGANGLTF; CDR3nt: TGTGCCAGCAGCTGGGGGGCGGGAGGGGCCAACGGCCTGACTTTC
v_gene: TRBV5-1; abundance: .; d_gene: .; j_gene: TRBJ1-1; CDR3aa: CASSGGVNTEAFF; CDR3nt: TGCGCCAGCAGTGGCGGTGTGAACACTGAAGCTTTCTTT
v_gene: TRBV15; abundance: .; d_gene: .; j_gene: TRBJ2-1; CDR3aa: CATSQNNEQFF; CDR3nt: TGTGCCACCAGCCAGAACAATGAGCAGTTCTTC
v_gene: TRBV6-5; abundance: .; d_gene: .; j_gene: TRBJ1-2; CDR3aa: CASSYSGARANYGYTF; CDR3nt: TGTGCCAGCAGTTACTCGGGTGCCAGGGCGAACTATGGCTACACCTTC
v_gene: TRBV28; abundance: .; d_gene: .; j_gene: TRBJ2-1; CDR3aa: CASSLWGRSYNEQFF; CDR3nt: TGTGCCAGCAGTTTATGGGGGCGATCCTACAATGAGCAGTTCTTC
v_gene: TRBV5-6; abundance: once; d_gene: .; j_gene: TRBJ2-1; CDR3aa: CASSWGGRTGNNEQFF; CDR3nt: TGTGCCAGCAGCTGGGGGGGTCGGACAGGGAATAATGAGCAGTTCTTC
v_gene: TRBV27; abundance: few; d_gene: .; j_gene: TRBJ1-1; CDR3aa: CASSLGRGRAFF; CDR3nt: TGTGCCAGCAGTTTAGGGAGGGGACGAGCTTTCTTT
v_gene: TRBV11-2; abundance: .; d_gene: .; j_gene: TRBJ1-2; CDR3aa: CASSLDRGPANYGYTF; CDR3nt: TGTGCCAGCAGCTTAGACAGGGGCCCCGCTAACTATGGCTACACCTTC
v_gene: TRBV5-1; abundance: .; d_gene: .; j_gene: TRBJ1-2; CDR3aa: CASSLEGEWYGYTF; CDR3nt: TGCGCCAGCAGCTTGGAAGGGGAATGGTATGGCTACACCTTC
v_gene: TRBV4-1; abundance: .; d_gene: .; j_gene: TRBJ2-2; CDR3aa: CASSQALLGTGELFF; CDR3nt: TGCGCCAGCAGCCAAGCCCTCCTCGGCACCGGGGAGCTGTTTTTT
v_gene: TRBV7-9; abundance: .; d_gene: TRBD1; j_gene: TRBJ2-5; CDR3aa: CSSSSTGGWETQYF; CDR3nt: TGTTCCAGCAGCTCGACAGGGGGCTGGGAGACCCAGTACTTC
v_gene: TRBV4-1; abundance: once; d_gene: TRBD1; j_gene: TRBJ1-3; CDR3aa: CASSQEGTGLFSGNTIYF; CDR3nt: TGCGCCAGCAGCCAAGAAGGGACAGGGTTATTCTCTGGAAACACCATATATTTT
v_gene: TRBV6-1; abundance: few; d_gene: TRBD1; j_gene: TRBJ1-5; CDR3aa: CASSRPGQGQHF; CDR3nt: TGTGCCAGCAGTCGCCCGGGACAGGGTCAGCATTTT
v_gene: TRBV29-1; abundance: .; d_gene: .; j_gene: TRBJ1-5; CDR3aa: CSVSGGSGNQPQHF; CDR3nt: TGCAGCGTTAGTGGGGGGTCAGGAAATCAGCCCCAGCATTTT
v_gene: TRBV27; abundance: .; d_gene: .; j_gene: TRBJ1-2; CDR3aa: CASSSNVREANYGYTF; CDR3nt: TGTGCCAGCAGTTCCAACGTCAGGGAGGCGAACTATGGCTACACCTTC
v_gene: TRBV27; abundance: .; d_gene: .; j_gene: TRBJ1-2; CDR3aa: CASSLEFGVGGYTF; CDR3nt: TGTGCCAGCAGTTTAGAGTTCGGGGTGGGTGGCTACACCTTC
v_gene: TRBV9; abundance: .; d_gene: .; j_gene: TRBJ1-1; CDR3aa: CASSGRGRNTEAFF; CDR3nt: TGTGCCAGCAGCGGGCGGGGGAGGAACACTGAAGCTTTCTTT
v_gene: TRBV11-3; abundance: .; d_gene: TRBD1; j_gene: TRBJ2-2; CDR3aa: CASSPRTGGTGELFF; CDR3nt: TGTGCCAGCAGCCCCAGGACAGGGGGCACCGGGGAGCTGTTTTTT
v_gene: TRBV4-1; abundance: .; d_gene: .; j_gene: TRBJ2-7; CDR3aa: CASSPLLTTGVYEQYF; CDR3nt: TGCGCCAGCAGTCCGTTACTCACGACAGGCGTCTACGAGCAGTACTTC
v_gene: TRBV18; abundance: .; d_gene: TRBD1; j_gene: TRBJ2-7; CDR3aa: CASSPDREEYEQYF; CDR3nt: TGTGCCAGCTCACCAGACAGGGAAGAGTACGAGCAGTACTTC
v_gene: TRBV6-5; abundance: .; d_gene: TRBD1; j_gene: TRBJ1-1; CDR3aa: CASSPPGQQNTEAFF; CDR3nt: TGTGCCAGCAGTCCACCGGGACAGCAGAACACTGAAGCTTTCTTT
v_gene: TRBV15; abundance: .; d_gene: .; j_gene: TRBJ2-3; CDR3aa: CATRDYSSTDTQYF; CDR3nt: TGTGCCACCAGGGACTACTCTAGCACAGATACGCAGTATTTT
v_gene: TRBV4-3; abundance: few; d_gene: .; j_gene: TRBJ1-2; CDR3aa: CASSQLNSRANYGYTF; CDR3nt: TGCGCCAGCAGCCAATTGAACAGCCGAGCTAACTATGGCTACACCTTC
v_gene: TRBV10-3; abundance: .; d_gene: .; j_gene: TRBJ2-4; CDR3aa: CATGGGGTNIQYF; CDR3nt: TGTGCCACCGGCGGGGGCGGGACGAACATTCAGTACTTC
v_gene: TRBV18; abundance: .; d_gene: TRBD1; j_gene: TRBJ1-3; CDR3aa: CASSGTGGHTIYF; CDR3nt: TGTGCCAGCTCCGGGACAGGGGGACACACCATATATTTT
v_gene: TRBV6-5; abundance: .; d_gene: .; j_gene: TRBJ1-5; CDR3aa: CASSPLSSGNQPQHF; CDR3nt: TGTGCCAGCAGTCCCCTGTCGTCCGGTAATCAGCCCCAGCATTTT
v_gene: TRBV11-3; abundance: .; d_gene: TRBD2; j_gene: TRBJ2-3; CDR3aa: CASSPGTTDTQYF; CDR3nt: TGTGCCAGCAGCCCCGGGACTACCGATACGCAGTATTTT
v_gene: TRBV10-2; abundance: .; d_gene: .; j_gene: TRBJ1-5; CDR3aa: CASSELSDIRTIFSNQPQHF; CDR3nt: TGCGCCAGCAGTGAGCTTAGCGACATTAGAACGATATTTAGCAATCAGCCCCAGCATTTT
v_gene: TRBV14; abundance: once; d_gene: TRBD2; j_gene: TRBJ2-1; CDR3aa: CASSPLAGGPYNEQFF; CDR3nt: TGTGCCAGCAGCCCCTTAGCGGGAGGGCCATACAATGAGCAGTTCTTC
v_gene: TRBV7-9; abundance: few; d_gene: TRBD2; j_gene: TRBJ2-3; CDR3aa: CASSSSGGADTQYF; CDR3nt: TGTGCCAGCAGCTCAAGCGGGGGGGCAGATACGCAGTATTTT
v_gene: TRBV28; abundance: .; d_gene: .; j_gene: TRBJ1-4; CDR3aa: CASSRQGEKLFF; CDR3nt: TGTGCCAGCAGTAGGCAGGGGGAAAAACTGTTTTTT
v_gene: TRBV5-4; abundance: once; d_gene: TRBD1; j_gene: TRBJ2-5; CDR3aa: CASSIGTGGETQYF; CDR3nt: TGTGCCAGCAGCATAGGGACAGGGGGAGAGACCCAGTACTTC
v_gene: TRBV27; abundance: .; d_gene: .; j_gene: TRBJ2-7; CDR3aa: CASTSRGGSYEQYF; CDR3nt: TGTGCCAGCACCTCTAGGGGCGGTAGCTACGAGCAGTACTTC
v_gene: TRBV6-5; abundance: .; d_gene: .; j_gene: TRBJ1-4; CDR3aa: CASSYSSTVNEKLFF; CDR3nt: TGTGCCAGCAGTTACTCGTCTACAGTTAATGAAAAACTGTTTTTT
v_gene: TRBV15; abundance: .; d_gene: .; j_gene: TRBJ2-7; CDR3aa: CATSKGGTLAFREQYF; CDR3nt: TGTGCCACCAGCAAAGGAGGGACCCTAGCATTCCGCGAGCAGTACTTC
v_gene: TRBV9; abundance: few; d_gene: .; j_gene: TRBJ2-1; CDR3aa: CASSVAIRYGYNEQFF; CDR3nt: TGTGCCAGCAGCGTAGCTATCCGATATGGTTACAATGAGCAGTTCTTC
v_gene: TRBV6-1; abundance: .; d_gene: .; j_gene: TRBJ1-1; CDR3aa: CASNEATAMNTEAFF; CDR3nt: TGTGCCAGCAATGAAGCGACAGCCATGAACACTGAAGCTTTCTTT
v_gene: TRBV5-6; abundance: .; d_gene: TRBD1; j_gene: TRBJ1-5; CDR3aa: CASSVGQGIHQPQHF; CDR3nt: TGTGCCAGCAGCGTGGGACAGGGGATCCATCAGCCCCAGCATTTT
v_gene: TRBV5-1; abundance: .; d_gene: .; j_gene: TRBJ2-5; CDR3aa: CASSLGGGLAETQYF; CDR3nt: TGCGCCAGCAGCTTGGGGGGGGGCCTAGCGGAGACCCAGTACTTC
v_gene: TRBV5-4; abundance: .; d_gene: .; j_gene: TRBJ1-2; CDR3aa: CASSLERYGYTF; CDR3nt: TGTGCCAGCAGCTTGGAGAGGTATGGCTACACCTTC
v_gene: TRBV6-1; abundance: .; d_gene: .; j_gene: TRBJ2-5; CDR3aa: CASSEAPRLVKQYF; CDR3nt: TGTGCCAGCAGTGAAGCTCCTCGACTCGTCAAGCAGTACTTC
v_gene: TRBV6-5; abundance: .; d_gene: .; j_gene: TRBJ2-5; CDR3aa: CASSEVPSVETQYF; CDR3nt: TGTGCCAGCAGTGAAGTGCCTAGCGTAGAGACCCAGTACTTC
v_gene: TRBV6-6; abundance: .; d_gene: .; j_gene: TRBJ2-7; CDR3aa: CASSYRGGSRDEQYF; CDR3nt: TGTGCCAGCAGTTACAGGGGAGGCTCTCGGGACGAGCAGTACTTC
v_gene: TRBV5-1; abundance: .; d_gene: TRBD2; j_gene: TRBJ2-2; CDR3aa: CASSDGGAVTGELFF; CDR3nt: TGCGCCAGCAGCGACGGGGGGGCCGTAACCGGGGAGCTGTTTTTT
v_gene: TRBV2; abundance: once; d_gene: .; j_gene: TRBJ1-1; CDR3aa: CASNLGETEAFF; CDR3nt: TGTGCCAGCAACCTTGGTGAGACTGAAGCTTTCTTT
v_gene: TRBV7-8; abundance: .; d_gene: .; j_gene: TRBJ1-5; CDR3aa: CASSLFVNQPQHF; CDR3nt: TGTGCCAGCAGCTTATTCGTAAATCAGCCCCAGCATTTT
v_gene: TRBV5-1; abundance: .; d_gene: TRBD1; j_gene: TRBJ2-2; CDR3aa: CASIPQPGQGATGELFF; CDR3nt: TGCGCCAGCATCCCTCAACCGGGACAGGGGGCGACCGGGGAGCTGTTTTTT
v_gene: TRBV5-1; abundance: .; d_gene: .; j_gene: TRBJ1-2; CDR3aa: CASSLVSQDLFYGYTF; CDR3nt: TGCGCCAGCAGCTTGGTAAGCCAGGACTTATTCTATGGCTACACCTTC
v_gene: TRBV7-9; abundance: .; d_gene: .; j_gene: TRBJ1-3; CDR3aa: CASSLAASGNTIYF; CDR3nt: TGTGCCAGCAGCTTAGCGGCCTCTGGAAACACCATATATTTT
v_gene: TRBV15; abundance: .; d_gene: TRBD1; j_gene: TRBJ2-3; CDR3aa: CATSRGQGGSDTQYF; CDR3nt: TGTGCCACCAGCAGAGGACAGGGCGGATCAGATACGCAGTATTTT
v_gene: TRBV29-1; abundance: .; d_gene: .; j_gene: TRBJ2-1; CDR3aa: CSVGGGTYNEQFF; CDR3nt: TGCAGCGTTGGAGGAGGGACTTACAATGAGCAGTTCTTC
v_gene: TRBV25-1; abundance: .; d_gene: .; j_gene: TRBJ1-6; CDR3aa: CASSGTYSNSPLHF; CDR3nt: TGTGCCAGCAGTGGGACATACAGTAATTCACCCCTCCACTTT
v_gene: TRBV6-1; abundance: .; d_gene: .; j_gene: TRBJ1-2; CDR3aa: CASSEPGLTVLYGYTF; CDR3nt: TGTGCCAGCAGTGAACCGGGCCTGACAGTCCTCTATGGCTACACCTTC
v_gene: TRBV10-3; abundance: .; d_gene: TRBD2; j_gene: TRBJ2-5; CDR3aa: CAISGRLAGGGETQYF; CDR3nt: TGTGCCATCAGTGGCCGGCTAGCGGGAGGCGGGGAGACCCAGTACTTC